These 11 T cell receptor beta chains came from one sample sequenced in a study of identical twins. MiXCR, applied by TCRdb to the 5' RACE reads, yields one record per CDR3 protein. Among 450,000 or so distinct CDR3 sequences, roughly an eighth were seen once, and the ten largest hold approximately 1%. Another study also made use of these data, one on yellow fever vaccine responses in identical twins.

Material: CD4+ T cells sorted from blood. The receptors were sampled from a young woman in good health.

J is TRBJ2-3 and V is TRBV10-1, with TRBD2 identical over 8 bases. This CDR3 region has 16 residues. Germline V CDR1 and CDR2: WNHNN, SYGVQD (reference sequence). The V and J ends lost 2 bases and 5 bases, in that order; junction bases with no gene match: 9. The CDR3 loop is CASSEISGASGDTQYF. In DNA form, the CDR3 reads TGCGCCAGCAGTGAGATTAGCGGGGCCTCGGGAGATACGCAGTATTTT.

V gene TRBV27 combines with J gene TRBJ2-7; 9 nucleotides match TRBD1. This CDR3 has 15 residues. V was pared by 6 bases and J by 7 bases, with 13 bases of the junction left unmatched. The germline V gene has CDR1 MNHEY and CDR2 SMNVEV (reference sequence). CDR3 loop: CASSLGQGHPIEQYF. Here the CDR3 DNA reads TGTGCCAGCAGCCTTGGACAGGGGCACCCCATAGAGCAGTACTTC.

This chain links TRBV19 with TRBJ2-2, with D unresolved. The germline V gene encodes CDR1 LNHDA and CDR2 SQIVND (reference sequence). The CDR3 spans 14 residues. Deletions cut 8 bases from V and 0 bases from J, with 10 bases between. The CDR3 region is CASHGVSNTGELFF. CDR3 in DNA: TGTGCCAGTCATGGGGTGTCGAACACCGGGGAGCTGTTTTTT.

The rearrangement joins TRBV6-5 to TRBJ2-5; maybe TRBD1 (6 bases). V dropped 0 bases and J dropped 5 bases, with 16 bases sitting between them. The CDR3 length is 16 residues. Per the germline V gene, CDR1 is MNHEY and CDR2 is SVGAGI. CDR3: CASSYSMRGFGETQYF. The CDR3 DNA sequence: TGTGCCAGCAGTTACTCGATGAGGGGGTTTGGGGAGACCCAGTACTTC.

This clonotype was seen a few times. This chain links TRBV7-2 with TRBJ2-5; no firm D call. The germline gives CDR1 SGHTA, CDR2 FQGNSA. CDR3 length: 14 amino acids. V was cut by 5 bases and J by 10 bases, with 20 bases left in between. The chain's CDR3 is CASSPQMGPGSQYF. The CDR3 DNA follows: TGTGCCAGCAGCCCCCAGATGGGCCCTGGTAGCCAGTACTTC.

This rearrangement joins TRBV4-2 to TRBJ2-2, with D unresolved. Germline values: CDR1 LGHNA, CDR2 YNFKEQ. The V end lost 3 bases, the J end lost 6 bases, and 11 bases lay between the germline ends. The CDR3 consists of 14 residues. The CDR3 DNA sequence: TGTGCCAGCAGCCACCAACCGGCCTCCGGGGAGCTGTTTTTT. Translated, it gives CASSHQPASGELFF.

The CDR3 is CSARVGTSGRPGTDTQYF. CDR3 sequence (DNA): TGCAGTGCTAGAGTCGGGACTAGCGGGAGGCCGGGGACAGATACGCAGTATTTT. V usage is TRBV20-1 and J usage is TRBJ2-3; 15 bases match TRBD2. The CDR3 runs to 18 residues. CDR1 is DFQATT and CDR2 is SNEGSKA in the germline V gene (reference sequence). Trimming removed 1 base from V and 3 bases from J; junction bases left unmatched: 8.

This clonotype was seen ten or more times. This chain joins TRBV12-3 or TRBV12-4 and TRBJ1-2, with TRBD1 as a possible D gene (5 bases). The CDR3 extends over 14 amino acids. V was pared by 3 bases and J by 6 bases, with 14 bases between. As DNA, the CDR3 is TGTGCCAGCAGTTTTAGCAGCGGGGGACATGGCTACACCTTC. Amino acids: CASSFSSGGHGYTF.

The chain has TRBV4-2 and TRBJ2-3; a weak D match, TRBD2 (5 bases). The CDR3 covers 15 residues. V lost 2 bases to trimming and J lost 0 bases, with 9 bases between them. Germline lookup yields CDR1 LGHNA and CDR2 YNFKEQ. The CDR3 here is CASSQISASTDTQYF. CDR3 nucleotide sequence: TGTGCCAGCAGCCAAATTAGCGCTAGCACAGATACGCAGTATTTT.

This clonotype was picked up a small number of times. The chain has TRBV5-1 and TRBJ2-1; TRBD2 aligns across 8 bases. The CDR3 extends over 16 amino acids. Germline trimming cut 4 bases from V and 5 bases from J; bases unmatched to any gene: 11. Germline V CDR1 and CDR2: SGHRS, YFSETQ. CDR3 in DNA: TGCGCCAGCAGCCCGGGGGGACTAGGTCCCAACAATGAGCAGTTCTTC. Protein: CASSPGGLGPNNEQFF.

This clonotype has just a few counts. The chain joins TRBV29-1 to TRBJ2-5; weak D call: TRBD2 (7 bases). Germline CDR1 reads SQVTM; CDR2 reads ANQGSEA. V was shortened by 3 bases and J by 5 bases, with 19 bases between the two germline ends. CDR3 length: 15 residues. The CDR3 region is CSVDPRGGRGETQYF. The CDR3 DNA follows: TGCAGCGTTGATCCTCGAGGGGGGCGGGGGGAGACCCAGTACTTC.